This T cell receptor (beta chain) was sequenced for a study of CD8+ T cells in alopecia areata (dated by TCRdb to the late 2010s). With respect to the entire study: The treated patients, all with moderate-to-severe alopecia areata, were enrolled in an open-label pilot trial of oral tofacitinib given at 5 to 10 mg twice daily. Scalp clonality was compared across normal scalp (n=4), patchy alopecia areata scalp (n=8), and alopecia totalis/universalis scalp (n=8). In both human patients and the C3H/HeJ mouse model, the study applied high-throughput TCRbeta sequencing to look at T cell clonal expansion in alopecia areata. Tofacitinib was given for 6 to 18 months, followed by 6 months of follow-up off drug to assess delayed response and recurrence. For the treated patients, the SALT score, which quantifies what percentage of scalp surface area is affected, served as the measure of disease severity. RNA came from the PAXgene miRNA kit for fixed scalp, the miRNeasy kit for PBMCs, and the RNeasy kit for mouse skin. In humans, TCRbeta sequencing was performed on scalp tissue and on sorted CD4+ and CD8+ peripheral blood T cells from healthy controls and from patients with patchy or totalis/universalis alopecia areata. Biopsies were taken from tofacitinib-treated patients at baseline and again at 4 and 24 weeks into treatment, and several of those patients also had a later scalp biopsy. Amplification of TCRbeta CDR3 regions was done by immunoSEQ multiplex PCR using 35 Vbeta forward primers and 13 Jbeta reverse primers. Here is what the overall study found, with its caveats: Shared TCR sequences between patients were less evident than in mice, which may be partly attributable to HLA diversity in the patient population. With tofacitinib, both scalp clonality and the number of expanded CD8+ clones among the top 100 scalp clones went down significantly. Compared with normal scalp, lesional scalp had higher clonality and more expanded CD8+ clones, particularly in alopecia totalis/universalis, a pattern that suggests antigenic drive. Many expanded lesional clones were found to persist in scalp and blood during tofacitinib treatment, and relapse after treatment cessation may be partly explained by this persistence. Resident alphabeta T cells in normal human skin are also sequenced, complicating scalp TCR repertoire analysis, unlike mouse skin dominated by gammadelta T cells. The treated cohort was small, with a single nonresponder, so links between baseline CD8+ expansion and response need larger studies.

Concerning this clone itself: Its recognized antigen is unknown. No per-base quality is available; no much larger clone lies one base away.

Explained via the paper, the treatment or condition label denotes: oral pan-JAK inhibitor, 5-10 mg twice daily. From alopecia areata patients, peripheral blood was collected along with lesional scalp punch biopsies. After PBMCs were isolated by density centrifugation and stained for CD3, CD4 and CD8, a FACSAria was used to sort CD4+ and CD8+ T cells. From cysteine to phenylalanine, the CDR3 is 13 amino acids long. The only DNA kept is the CDR3, 39 bases in frame from the first base. The germline V gene (reference sequence) sets CDR1 to GTSNPN and CDR2 to SVGIG. Germline trimming: 3 bases from V, 1 base from J; junction bases outside gene matches: 2. The library was produced with the immunoSEQ multiplex PCR assay. To provide template for TCR sequencing, every sample had RNA extracted and reverse transcribed into cDNA. First-strand cDNA was synthesized with SuperScript III using a 2:1 mix of oligo-dT and random hexamers. A synthetic immune receptor repertoire was used to measure amplification bias, and any remaining bias was corrected computationally. The paper's processing steps were these. Raw reads were preprocessed for error removal, and CDR3 was defined according to IMGT conventions as running from the conserved cysteine to phenylalanine. Clonality was calculated as 1 minus Shannon entropy normalized by log2 of the number of productive unique TCRs. Scalp TCRbeta sequences were cross-referenced with sorted blood CD4 and CD8 repertoires so that the CD4 or CD8 identity of scalp clones could be inferred. TCRdb stores this immuneACCESS table with in-frame sequences only. Part of the clones is absent; in the studies checked, under half of the shortfall reflects unresolved V genes, and no reason is known for the rest. The D gene and trimming were derived from the DNA, and the V and J assignments and clone size from that table. The sample contains some 170,000 clones, less than 75% of them found a single time. The ten biggest clones cover under 20% of the sample.

This TCR came from a human donor with alopecia areata. In this chain, TRBV30 is recombined with TRBJ1-1; 7 of the junction bases match TRBD1. Sample: CD4+ T cells sorted from blood, taken between weeks 55 and 65, from a patient treated with tofacitinib. The DNA sequence is as follows: TGTGCCTGGAGGGGACAGTCGAACACTGAAGCTTTCTTT. The encoded protein is CAWRGQSNTEAFF.